This entry describes one T cell receptor beta chain. The antigen is unknown. Sequencing templates came from extracted RNA that was reverse transcribed into cDNA. Profiling relied on immunoSEQ multiplex PCR, and the TCRdb table lists in-frame clones only, not all of them. The profile shows 69,000 or so clones, 50% to 75% of them singletons. The sample belongs to a study of CD8+ T cells in alopecia areata. About the study: Tofacitinib exposure lasted 6 to 18 months, followed by 6 months off drug. Whole-study findings and limits: Compared with mice, patients displayed less clear TCR sharing, possibly for HLA-related reasons. More clonal than normal scalp was lesional scalp, particularly alopecia totalis/universalis.

Germline V gene data show CDR1 as SGHNT and CDR2 as YYREEE (reference sequence). J gave up 2 bases and V 1 base, and 3 bases lay outside the gene matches. CDR3 length: 15 residues. Specimens obtained from alopecia areata patients comprised lesional scalp punch biopsies and peripheral blood. The chain uses TRBV5-4 and TRBJ2-1; 7 bases fit TRBD1. Sequenced here: CD8+ T cells sorted from blood, sampled at week 0. The sequence derives from a human donor with alopecia areata. The CDR3 DNA sequence: TGTGCCAGCAGCTTGTCGGACAGGCCCTACAATGAGCAGTTCTTC. Protein sequence: CASSLSDRPYNEQFF.